This T cell receptor (beta chain) emerged from a study of neurological immune-mediated disorders. 2 million unsorted PBMCs were stored in RNAlater at -80 °C before RNA extraction. TCRdb processed the 5' RACE reads anew with MiXCR; each CDR3 protein has one entry. Of roughly 74,000 distinct CDR3 sequences listed, 4% to 6% are singletons. The CDR3 has 13 residues. Between the trimmed V and J ends, which lost 4 bases and 4 bases, there was a span of 13 bases. Germline CDR1 reads DFQATT; CDR2 reads SNEGSKA (reference sequence). In this sample, this clonotype turned up many times. Sequenced input: PBMCs. The chain recombines TRBV20-1 with TRBJ1-2, with D perhaps matching TRBD1 (5 bases). This receptor was identified in a man aged 18 to 29 with multiple sclerosis. The CDR3 nucleotides read TGCAGTGCTACAGACGGGACGGCCTATGGCTACACCTTC. Protein sequence: CSATDGTAYGYTF.